The present entry profiles one T cell receptor beta chain with its context. The sample is drawn from a study of T cells of healthy individuals. TCRdb ran MiXCR on the 5' RACE reads and lists one entry per CDR3 protein. The data show tens of thousands of distinct CDR3 sequences, around 5.1% seen once. In germline, CDR1 is DFQATT, CDR2 SNEGSKA (reference sequence). The CDR3 loop spans 13 amino acids. The J segment lost 4 bases and the V segment lost 3 bases, leaving 3 bases of the junction unmatched. The chain has TRBV20-1 and TRBJ1-2; 9 nucleotides line up with TRBD1. The origin of this receptor is a female donor in good health. The CDR3 sequence: CSASRDRVYGYTF. Here the CDR3 DNA reads TGCAGTGCTAGCCGGGACAGGGTCTATGGCTACACCTTC.